A selection of T cell receptor beta chains follows, all from one sample in a study of blood T cell repertoires in COVID-19. Method: immunoSEQ multiplex PCR; TCRdb's copy keeps in-frame clones and lacks some. Of around 220,000 clones listed, around nine tenths are singletons. Sample: peripheral blood. The receptor set was obtained from a woman aged 40-49 years who had recovered from COVID-19. Both conserved end residues are part of each CDR3. A D gene is named only where the DNA matches it firmly. Some rows have no size entry. The others give once, few or many, or a class for an expanded clone.

TRBV27	.	.	TRBJ2-7	TGTGCCAGCAGTTTACAGACAGACTACGAGCAGTACTTC	CASSLQTDYEQYF
TRBV2	TRBD1	.	TRBJ1-4	TGTGCCAGCAGAGACAGGGGGCGAACTAATGAAAAACTGTTTTTT	CASRDRGRTNEKLFF
TRBV4-3	.	.	TRBJ1-5	TGCGCCAGCAGCCAGGGGAGCCAGCCCCAGCATTTT	CASSQGSQPQHF
TRBV3-1/TRBV3-2	TRBD2	once	TRBJ2-2	TGTGCCAGCAGCCAAGAAAGAAAGCGGGGGAACACCGGGGAGCTGTTTTTT	CASSQERKRGNTGELFF
TRBV30	TRBD1	.	TRBJ1-2	TGTGCCTGGACCCCCGGACAGGGGTATGGCTACACCTTC	CAWTPGQGYGYTF
TRBV5-4	TRBD2	.	TRBJ2-2	TGTGCCAGCAGCCCCCGGGGGGACTATCCCACCGGGGAGCTGTTTTTT	CASSPRGDYPTGELFF
TRBV5-5	TRBD1	once	TRBJ1-2	TGTGCCAGCAGTTCAGGGGGAGCTAACTATGGCTACACCTTC	CASSSGGANYGYTF
TRBV9	.	once	TRBJ2-3	TGTGCCAGCAACCAACTCACAGATACGCAGTATTTT	CASNQLTDTQYF
TRBV6-2/TRBV6-3	TRBD2	.	TRBJ2-7	TGTGCCAGCAGTCTAGCGGGAGGGCCCCCCTACGAGCAGTACTTC	CASSLAGGPPYEQYF
TRBV5-1	.	.	TRBJ2-1	TGCGCCAGCAGCTTGGAAGGGGCAGGGTACAATGAGCAGTTCTTC	CASSLEGAGYNEQFF
TRBV4-2	TRBD2	.	TRBJ2-1	TGTGCCAGCAGCCAACTACCCGCGGGACTAGCGGGGCTGAGCTCCTACAATGAGCAGTTCTTC	CASSQLPAGLAGLSSYNEQFF
TRBV7-6	.	.	TRBJ2-7	TGTGCCAGCAGCTTAGGGACTGTTGACGAGCAGTACTTC	CASSLGTVDEQYF
TRBV18	.	.	TRBJ1-1	TGTGCCAGCTCACCGGCCAGATTGAACACTGAAGCTTTCTTT	CASSPARLNTEAFF
TRBV5-6	.	few	TRBJ2-7	TGTGCCAGCAGCTTAGAAGTAGCCTACGAGCAGTACTTC	CASSLEVAYEQYF
TRBV27	.	.	TRBJ1-1	TGTGCCAGCAGTTTTCAGGGGCTCTCCACTGAAGCTTTCTTT	CASSFQGLSTEAFF
TRBV5-1	TRBD2	once	TRBJ2-7	TGCGCCAGCAGGAGGGAGGGACTAAGCCGAAACGAGCAGTACTTC	CASRREGLSRNEQYF
TRBV21-1	.	.	TRBJ2-5	TGTGCCAGCCCTACGATTAGTTCACAGGGGGCACGAGAGACCCAGTACTTC	CASPTISSQGARETQYF
TRBV15	TRBD1	.	TRBJ2-1	TGTGCCACCAGCAGAGATCCACCAGGACAGGGGGGAATCAATGAGCAGTTCTTC	CATSRDPPGQGGINEQFF
TRBV7-2	TRBD1	.	TRBJ2-5	TGTGCCAGCAGCCTCACCGGGACAGGGGGACCGGAGACCCAGTACTTC	CASSLTGTGGPETQYF
TRBV6-6	.	.	TRBJ2-1	TGTGCCAGCAGTTACGAGGGGGCCTACAATGAGCAGTTCTTC	CASSYEGAYNEQFF
TRBV20-1	.	.	TRBJ2-7	TGCAGTGCCCCACATATATACGAGCAGTACTTC	CSAPHIYEQYF
TRBV16	TRBD2	.	TRBJ2-1	TGTGCCAGCAGCCCCGGGGGGGCCTACAATGAGCAGTTCTTC	CASSPGGAYNEQFF
TRBV3-1/TRBV3-2	TRBD2	.	TRBJ2-7	TGTGCCAGCAGCCACCTGCGGGGGGGAGAGCAGTACTTC	CASSHLRGGEQYF
TRBV11-2	.	.	TRBJ2-3	TGTGCCAGCAGCTTAGACGGCGGGAGCACAGATACGCAGTATTTT	CASSLDGGSTDTQYF
TRBV7-3	.	.	TRBJ2-7	TGTGCCAGCAGCTCCGGACTCTCCTACGAGCAGTACTTC	CASSSGLSYEQYF
TRBV27	.	.	TRBJ1-2	TGTGCCAGCAGTTTAGTAGCAGGGCGTAACTATGGCTACACCTTC	CASSLVAGRNYGYTF
TRBV28	.	.	TRBJ2-3	TGCATTACCAGATCTAGCACAGATACGCAGTATTTT	CITRSSTDTQYF
TRBV5-8	.	.	TRBJ2-1	TGTGCCAGCAGCCGTACGGGGGGCCGATTTAATGAGCAGTTCTTC	CASSRTGGRFNEQFF
TRBV5-1	.	.	TRBJ2-5	TGCGCCAGCAGCCTACAATCTAGCGTCCAAGAGACCCAGTACTTC	CASSLQSSVQETQYF
TRBV7-6	TRBD2	.	TRBJ2-3	TGTGCCAGCAGCTCAACTAGCGGGAGATCCACAGATACGCAGTATTTT	CASSSTSGRSTDTQYF
TRBV6-2/TRBV6-3	TRBD1	.	TRBJ2-3	TGTGCCAGCAGCCAGGGGGTGATAGATACGCAGTATTTT	CASSQGVIDTQYF
TRBV4-3	.	.	TRBJ1-4	TGCGCCAGCAGCCAAGAATCTCCCCTCGTTCGTGAAAAACTGTTTTTT	CASSQESPLVREKLFF